Included here is one T cell receptor (beta chain) sequence, with context. Its target is unknown. This sample stems from a study of long-term antiretroviral therapy in people with HIV. Assay version v3.0 of immunoSEQ was used, and it was run at survey level. The method was immunoSEQ multiplex PCR; TCRdb's version includes in-frame clones alone and lacks a portion of them. There are under 25,000 clones in the sample; approximately 91% occur only once, and just under 6.5% lies in the top ten. Study-level results: Even long-term ART left TRB diversity below transplant donor controls, despite gains. In HIV, the repertoires covered a tighter span of CDR3 lengths than in controls.

Germline V gives CDR1 MDHEN, CDR2 SYDVKM. With V trimmed by 4 bases and J by 4 bases, 8 bases remained unmatched. The length of the CDR3 is 15 residues. The receptor was isolated from a man in his sixties with HIV. The sample consisted of unsorted PBMCs, taken 0.6 years after starting antiretroviral therapy. The chain couples TRBV28 to TRBJ2-7; 9 bases match TRBD1. CDR3 in DNA: TGTGCCAGCAGTTCCTCCGGGACAGGGTTTTACGAGCAGTACTTC. It encodes CASSSSGTGFYEQYF. Using reference TRBV28 and TRBJ2-7 for the parts outside the CDR3, the full variable domain is DVKVTQSSRYLVKRTGEKVFLECVQDMDHENMFWYRQDPGLGLRLIYFSYDVKMKEKGDIPEGYSVSREKKERFSLILESASTNQTSMYLCASSSSGTGFYEQYFGPGTRLTVT.